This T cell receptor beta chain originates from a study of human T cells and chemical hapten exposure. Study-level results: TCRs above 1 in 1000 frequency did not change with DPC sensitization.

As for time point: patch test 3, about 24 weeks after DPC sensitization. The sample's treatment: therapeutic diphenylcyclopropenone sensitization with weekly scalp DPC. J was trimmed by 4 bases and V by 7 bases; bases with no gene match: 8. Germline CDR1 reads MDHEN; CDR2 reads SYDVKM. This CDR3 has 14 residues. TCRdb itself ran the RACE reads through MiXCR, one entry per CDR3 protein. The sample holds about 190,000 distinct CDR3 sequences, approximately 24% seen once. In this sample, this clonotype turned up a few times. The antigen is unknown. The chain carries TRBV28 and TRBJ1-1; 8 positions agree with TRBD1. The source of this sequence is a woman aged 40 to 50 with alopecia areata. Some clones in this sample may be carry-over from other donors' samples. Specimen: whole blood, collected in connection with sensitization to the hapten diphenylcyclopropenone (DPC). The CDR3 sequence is CASTFRGLGTEAFF. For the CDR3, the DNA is TGTGCCAGCACCTTCAGGGGGCTTGGCACTGAAGCTTTCTTT.